This T cell receptor beta chain was recovered during a study of T cells in Graves' hyperthyroidism and ophthalmopathy. Study observations and caveats: Blood also contained most expanded thyroid clonotypes above 0.001.

There are 16 residues in the CDR3. V trimming: 0 bases; J trimming: 1 base; junction bases outside the gene matches: 1. Germline values: CDR1 SGDLS, CDR2 YYNGEE. There are many counts of this clonotype. Its antigen is not known. It was considered stable Graves' hyperthyroidism when ophthalmopathy did not progress within 18 months. Each diagnosis drew on symptoms, thyroxine, TRAb, thyroid ultrasound and orbital computed tomography findings. Approximately 10 ml of fresh peripheral blood supplied the PBMCs. There were TCR beta CDR3 regions amplified from RNA transcripts. When the TCR CDR3 underwent first-round RT-PCR, the HTBI primer set was used. TCRdb reprocessed the multiplex PCR reads with MiXCR, giving one entry per CDR3 protein. The table records fewer than 200,000 distinct CDR3 sequences, about 18% of them present only once.

The sequence was collected from a woman in her forties or fifties with Graves' hyperthyroidism. The J gene is TRBJ2-1, the V gene TRBV9; the match to TRBD2 covers 10 bases. Sequencing was done on a sample of blood. The CDR3 DNA reads as TGTGCCAGCAGCGTAGATAGCGGGGGGTCCTACAATGAGCAGTTCTTC. Translation: CASSVDSGGSYNEQFF.